Listed below are T cell receptor beta chains from one sample, sequenced in a study of blood T cell repertoires in COVID-19. Some clones are missing from TCRdb's copy, which holds only in-frame ones; the method was immunoSEQ multiplex PCR. The repertoire consists of some 220,000 clones, with about 79% occurring once and the leading ten covering 9.5% to 10%. Sequencing was performed on peripheral blood. These receptor sequences come from a man aged 50 to 59 with active or convalescent COVID-19. Each CDR3 is given with its conserved first and last residue. The order of the fields is CDR3 protein, CDR3 DNA, V gene, D gene, clone size, J gene. D genes are given only for firm matches. Clone size, where shown, is once, few, many, or a class for clones that have expanded.

CASSQDRDWAIATNEKLFF	TGTGCCAGCAGCCAAGACAGGGATTGGGCTATTGCAACTAATGAAAAACTGTTTTTT	TRBV5-5	TRBD1	once	TRBJ1-4
CASSYTSGRDTQYF	TGTGCCAGCAGTTACACTAGCGGGAGAGATACGCAGTATTTT	TRBV6-2/TRBV6-3	TRBD2	once	TRBJ2-3
CASSLGLADRTDTQYF	TGTGCCAGCAGCCTGGGACTAGCGGACCGCACAGATACGCAGTATTTT	TRBV25-1	TRBD2	few	TRBJ2-3
CASSPRRGEGTQYF	TGTGCCAGCTCACCACGCCGGGGTGAAGGTACGCAGTATTTT	TRBV18	NA	NA	TRBJ2-3
CASSSPGGEWAYGYTF	TGTGCCAGCAGTTCCCCCGGGGGAGAGTGGGCCTATGGCTACACCTTC	TRBV6-5	NA	few	TRBJ1-2
CATSRPGHLYEQYF	TGTGCCACCAGCAGGCCGGGACACCTATACGAGCAGTACTTC	TRBV15	NA	once	TRBJ2-7
CASSQTLPAAPNYGYTF	TGTGCCAGCAGCCAGACTCTTCCAGCGGCTCCTAACTATGGCTACACCTTC	TRBV7-9	NA	NA	TRBJ1-2
CATSRDKDRVTYEQYF	TGTGCCACCAGCAGAGATAAGGACAGGGTTACCTACGAGCAGTACTTC	TRBV15	TRBD1	NA	TRBJ2-7
CASSPRGGFSEKLFF	TGTGCCAGCAGTCCCCGAGGAGGGTTTAGTGAAAAACTGTTTTTT	TRBV6-6	NA	NA	TRBJ1-4
CASSPTAGLIGTQYF	TGTGCCAGCAGTCCCACTGCGGGGCTCATTGGGACCCAGTACTTC	TRBV6-2/TRBV6-3	NA	NA	TRBJ2-5
CASSQDLSYGYTF	TGTGCCAGCAGCCAAGACCTCAGCTATGGCTACACCTTC	TRBV4-2	NA	NA	TRBJ1-2
CASSHGQVGTEAFF	TGTGCCAGTAGCCACGGACAGGTGGGCACTGAAGCTTTCTTT	TRBV19	TRBD1	NA	TRBJ1-1
CASSPGHNYGYTF	TGTGCCAGCAGCCCCGGACATAACTATGGCTACACCTTC	TRBV9	NA	few	TRBJ1-2
CASSRRQGNTEAFF	TGTGCCAGCAGCCGTCGACAGGGTAACACTGAAGCTTTCTTT	TRBV14	TRBD1	NA	TRBJ1-1
CASSYGRMNTGELFF	TGTGCCAGCAGTTACGGGAGGATGAACACCGGGGAGCTGTTTTTT	TRBV28	TRBD2	NA	TRBJ2-2
CASSPRGGEGYTF	TGTGCCAGCAGCCCTAGGGGGGGCGAGGGCTACACCTTC	TRBV5-5	NA	NA	TRBJ1-2
CASSLHPTGNTGELFF	TGTGCCAGCTCACTCCACCCCACGGGTAACACCGGGGAGCTGTTTTTT	TRBV18	NA	NA	TRBJ2-2
CASSLTGIEQYF	TGTGCCAGCAGCCTCACAGGGATCGAGCAGTACTTC	TRBV3-1/TRBV3-2	NA	NA	TRBJ2-7
CSASGMRGYTF	TGCAGTGCTAGCGGGATGAGAGGCTACACCTTC	TRBV20-1	NA	NA	TRBJ1-2
CAIRASAGGDTQYF	TGTGCCATCAGGGCCTCGGCGGGGGGAGATACGCAGTATTTT	TRBV10-3	TRBD2	NA	TRBJ2-3
CASSLLGSGQPQHF	TGTGCCAGCAGCTTGCTAGGGAGTGGTCAGCCCCAGCATTTT	TRBV5-5	NA	NA	TRBJ1-5
CASSLTGQGGGYTF	TGTGCCAGCAGTTTAACTGGACAGGGTGGTGGCTACACCTTC	TRBV28	TRBD1	NA	TRBJ1-2
CASSQRAGQEDTQYF	TGTGCCAGCAGCCAACGGGCAGGGCAGGAAGATACGCAGTATTTT	TRBV4-2	NA	few	TRBJ2-3
CASSSLAGSGNTIYF	TGCGCCAGCAGCTCGTTAGCTGGTTCTGGAAACACCATATATTTT	TRBV5-1	NA	NA	TRBJ1-3